Many counts were recorded for the clone carrying this T cell receptor beta chain. The antigen remains unidentified. These data belong to a study of identical twins. Study observations and caveats: Conclusions rested on cross-sectional statistics rather than following the same donors. Monozygotic twins shared more out-of-frame TCR alpha than recombination models predicted. Reduced insertions were recorded for abundant cord blood beta clonotypes, with no such pattern in memory repertoires.

The authors used template switching to add a universal primer site and gave cDNA unique molecular identifiers. TCRdb reprocessed the 5' RACE reads via MiXCR and lists one record per CDR3 protein. This sample carries just under 650,000 distinct CDR3 sequences, about 7.1% of them seen once, and the ten largest clones take 1.5% to 2%. Trimming took 2 bases from V and 5 from J, leaving 12 bases between them. The germline V gene has CDR1 MNHNS and CDR2 SASEGT. The CDR3 totals 15 residues. The data were also submitted as part of a second study, on yellow fever vaccine responses in identical twins.

Material: PBMCs. The chain recombines TRBV6-1 with TRBJ1-4; D unresolved. This TCR was recovered from a woman aged 18-29 years in good health. The DNA of the CDR3 is TGTGCCAGCAGTGAACAGGTCACCCCGAATGAAAAACTGTTTTTT. It encodes CASSEQVTPNEKLFF.